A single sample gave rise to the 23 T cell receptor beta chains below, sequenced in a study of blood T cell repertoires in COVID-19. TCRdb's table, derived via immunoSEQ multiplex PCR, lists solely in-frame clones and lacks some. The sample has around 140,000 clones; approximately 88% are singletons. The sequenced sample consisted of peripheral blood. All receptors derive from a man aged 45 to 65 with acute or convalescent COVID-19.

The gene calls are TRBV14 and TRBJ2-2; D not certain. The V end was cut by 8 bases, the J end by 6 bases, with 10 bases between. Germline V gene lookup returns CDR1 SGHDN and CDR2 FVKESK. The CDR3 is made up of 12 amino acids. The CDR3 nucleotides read TGTGCCAGCTCACTCGTGTCCGGGGAGCTGTTTTTT. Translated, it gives CASSLVSGELFF.

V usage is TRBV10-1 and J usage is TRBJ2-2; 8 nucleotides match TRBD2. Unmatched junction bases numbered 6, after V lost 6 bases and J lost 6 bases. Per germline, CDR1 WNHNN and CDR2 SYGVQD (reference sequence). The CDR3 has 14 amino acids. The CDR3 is CASRGIAGSGELFF. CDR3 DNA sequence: TGCGCCAGCAGGGGAATAGCGGGATCCGGGGAGCTGTTTTTT.

The CDR3 here is CASTSGTAFYGYTF. The CDR3 region has the DNA TGTGCCAGCACTTCTGGGACAGCATTCTATGGCTACACCTTC. The V call is TRBV28, the J call TRBJ1-2, with 7 bases lining up with TRBD1. The CDR3 is made up of 14 amino acids. With 7 bases clipped from V and 4 bases from J, the junction kept 9 bases outside the gene matches. CDR1 MDHEN and CDR2 SYDVKM come from the germline V gene.

The DNA for the CDR3 is TGTGCCAGCCGGGGGGGGAGCGGAAACATTCAGTACTTC. Its protein product is CASRGGSGNIQYF. The chain uses TRBV28 and TRBJ2-4; 8 nucleotides agree with TRBD2. CDR1 is MDHEN, CDR2 SYDVKM, per germline. V lost 8 bases, J lost 6 bases, and 6 bases stayed unmatched. The CDR3 is 13 residues long.

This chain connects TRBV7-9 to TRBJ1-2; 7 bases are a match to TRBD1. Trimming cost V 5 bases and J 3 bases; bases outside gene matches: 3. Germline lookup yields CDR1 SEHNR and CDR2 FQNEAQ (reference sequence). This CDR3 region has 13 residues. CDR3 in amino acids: CASSNRGDYGYTF. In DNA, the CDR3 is TGTGCCAGCAGCAACAGGGGAGACTATGGCTACACCTTC.

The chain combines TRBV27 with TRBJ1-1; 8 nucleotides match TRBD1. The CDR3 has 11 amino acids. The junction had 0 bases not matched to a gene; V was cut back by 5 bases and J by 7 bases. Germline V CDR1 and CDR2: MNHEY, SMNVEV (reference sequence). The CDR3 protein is CASSGQGEAFF. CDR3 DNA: TGTGCCAGCAGTGGACAGGGTGAAGCTTTCTTT.

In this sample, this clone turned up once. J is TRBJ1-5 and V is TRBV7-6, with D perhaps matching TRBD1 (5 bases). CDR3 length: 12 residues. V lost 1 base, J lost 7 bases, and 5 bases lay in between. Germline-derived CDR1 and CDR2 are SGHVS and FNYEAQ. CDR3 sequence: CASSLEGQPQHF. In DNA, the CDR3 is TGTGCCAGCAGCTTAGAGGGGCAGCCCCAGCATTTT.

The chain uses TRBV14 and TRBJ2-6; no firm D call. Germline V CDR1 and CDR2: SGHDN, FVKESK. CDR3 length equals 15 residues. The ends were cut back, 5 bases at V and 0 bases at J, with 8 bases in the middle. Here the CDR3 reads CASSSADSGANVLTF. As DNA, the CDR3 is TGTGCCAGCAGCTCCGCGGACTCTGGGGCCAACGTCCTGACTTTC.

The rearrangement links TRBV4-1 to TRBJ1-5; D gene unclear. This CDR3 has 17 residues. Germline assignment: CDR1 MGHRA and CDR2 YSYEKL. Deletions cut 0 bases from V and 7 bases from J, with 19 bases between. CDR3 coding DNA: TGCGCCAGCAGCCAAGAAGCGGCCTTGGTTGAAATACAGCCCCAGCATTTT. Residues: CASSQEAALVEIQPQHF.

CDR3 amino acids: CASSPGQTRNTGELFF. The CDR3 region has the DNA TGTGCCAGCAGCCCTGGACAAACCCGCAACACCGGGGAGCTGTTTTTT. The chain employs TRBV5-4 and TRBJ2-2, with D possibly matching TRBD1 (5 bases). This CDR3 spans 16 amino acids. Germline V gene sequence: CDR1 SGHNT, CDR2 YYREEE (reference sequence). Trimming shortened V by 4 bases and J by 2 bases, and 15 bases separated the two germline ends.

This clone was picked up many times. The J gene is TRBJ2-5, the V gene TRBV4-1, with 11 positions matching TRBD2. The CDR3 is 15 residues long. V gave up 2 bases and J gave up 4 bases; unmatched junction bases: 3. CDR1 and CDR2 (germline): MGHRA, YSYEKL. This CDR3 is CASSQRLAGGETQYF. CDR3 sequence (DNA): TGCGCCAGCAGCCAACGTCTAGCGGGGGGAGAGACCCAGTACTTC.

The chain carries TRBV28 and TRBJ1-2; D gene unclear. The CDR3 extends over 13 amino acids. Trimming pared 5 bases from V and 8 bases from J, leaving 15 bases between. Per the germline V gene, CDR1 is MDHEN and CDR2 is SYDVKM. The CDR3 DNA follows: TGTGCCAGCAGTCCGACATCGGTCCCCGGCTACACCTTC. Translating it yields CASSPTSVPGYTF.

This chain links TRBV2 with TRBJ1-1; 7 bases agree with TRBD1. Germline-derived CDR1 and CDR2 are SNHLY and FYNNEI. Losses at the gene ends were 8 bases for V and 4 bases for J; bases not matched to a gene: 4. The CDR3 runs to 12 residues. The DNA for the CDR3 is TGTGCCAGCTCAGGACAGGTCACTGAAGCTTTCTTT. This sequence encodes CASSGQVTEAFF.

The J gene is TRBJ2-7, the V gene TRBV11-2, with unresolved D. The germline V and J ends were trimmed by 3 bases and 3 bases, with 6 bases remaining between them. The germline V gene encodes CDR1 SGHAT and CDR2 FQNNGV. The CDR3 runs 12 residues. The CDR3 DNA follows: TGTGCCAGCAGCTTGATCGGCTACGAGCAGTACTTC. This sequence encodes CASSLIGYEQYF.

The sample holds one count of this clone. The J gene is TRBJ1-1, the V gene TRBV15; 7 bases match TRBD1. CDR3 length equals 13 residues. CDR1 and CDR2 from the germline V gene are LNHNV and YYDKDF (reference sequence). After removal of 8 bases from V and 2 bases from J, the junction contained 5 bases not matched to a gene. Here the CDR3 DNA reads TGTGCCACCCAGGGACAGCATAACACTGAAGCTTTCTTT. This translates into CATQGQHNTEAFF.

This CDR3 is CASSSGQGRVTEAFF. Here the CDR3 DNA reads TGTGCCAGCAGCTCGGGACAGGGGAGGGTGACTGAAGCTTTCTTT. This sequence joins TRBV11-3 and TRBJ1-1, with 10 bases fitting TRBD1. CDR3 size: 15 residues. After removal of 4 bases from V and 5 bases from J, the junction contained 7 bases not matched to a gene. Germline V gene lookup returns CDR1 SGHNT and CDR2 YENEEA.

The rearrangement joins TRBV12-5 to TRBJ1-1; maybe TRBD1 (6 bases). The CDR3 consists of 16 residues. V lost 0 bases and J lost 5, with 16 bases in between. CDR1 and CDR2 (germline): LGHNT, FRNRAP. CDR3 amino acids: CASGLVLGVRGTEAFF. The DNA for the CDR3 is TGTGCTAGTGGTTTGGTACTCGGCGTGAGGGGGACTGAAGCTTTCTTT.

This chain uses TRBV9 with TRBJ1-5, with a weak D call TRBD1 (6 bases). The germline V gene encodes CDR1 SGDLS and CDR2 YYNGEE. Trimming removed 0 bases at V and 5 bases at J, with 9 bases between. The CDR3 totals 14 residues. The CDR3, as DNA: TGTGCCAGCAGCGTAGGAGGGGGGGATCAGCCCCAGCATTTT. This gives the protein CASSVGGGDQPQHF.

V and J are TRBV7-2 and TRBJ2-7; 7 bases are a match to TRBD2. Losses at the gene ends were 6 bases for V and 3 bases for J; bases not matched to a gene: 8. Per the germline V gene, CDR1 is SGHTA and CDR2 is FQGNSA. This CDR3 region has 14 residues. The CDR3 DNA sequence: TGTGCCAGCAGGGGGGGGAGGCCGGGCTACGAGCAGTACTTC. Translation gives CASRGGRPGYEQYF.

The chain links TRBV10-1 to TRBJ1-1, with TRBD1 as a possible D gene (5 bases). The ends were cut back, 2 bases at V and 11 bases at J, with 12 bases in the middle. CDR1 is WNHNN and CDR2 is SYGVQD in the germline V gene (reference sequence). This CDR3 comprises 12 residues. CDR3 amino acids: CASSEKGAGAFF. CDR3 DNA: TGCGCCAGCAGTGAGAAAGGGGCCGGGGCTTTCTTT.

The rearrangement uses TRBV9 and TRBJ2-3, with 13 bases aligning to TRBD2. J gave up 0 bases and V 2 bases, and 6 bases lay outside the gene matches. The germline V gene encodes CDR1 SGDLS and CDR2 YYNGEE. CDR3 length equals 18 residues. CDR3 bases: TGTGCCAGCAGCGTGACCGGGACTAGCGGGAAGAGCACAGATACGCAGTATTTT. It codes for CASSVTGTSGKSTDTQYF.

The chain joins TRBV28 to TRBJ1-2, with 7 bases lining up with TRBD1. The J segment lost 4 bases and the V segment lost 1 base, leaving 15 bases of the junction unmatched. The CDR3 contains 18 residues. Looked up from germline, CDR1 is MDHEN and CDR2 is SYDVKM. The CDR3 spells CASSLLGLGQSTIYGYTF. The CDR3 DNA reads TGTGCCAGCAGTTTATTAGGATTGGGACAGAGTACTATCTATGGCTACACCTTC.

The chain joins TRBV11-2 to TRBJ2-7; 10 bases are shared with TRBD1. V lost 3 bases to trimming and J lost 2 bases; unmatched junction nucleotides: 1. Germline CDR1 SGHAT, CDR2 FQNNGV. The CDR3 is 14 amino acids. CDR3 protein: CASSLTGGTYEQYF. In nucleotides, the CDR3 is TGTGCCAGCAGCTTGACAGGGGGCACCTACGAGCAGTACTTC.